This is a list of T cell receptor beta chains from one sample in a study of shared clonotypes between healthy human individuals. TCRdb's copy holds only in-frame clones and misses some; the assay was immunoSEQ multiplex PCR. Of 2 million to 3 million clones in the sample, approximately 90% were seen once. Sequencing used naive CD4+ T cells sorted from blood. These receptors all stem from a man aged 18 to 30 in good health. CDR3s include the opening cysteine and the closing phenylalanine or tryptophan. Fields, in order: clone size, V gene, J gene, D gene, CDR3 protein, CDR3 DNA. A D gene is named only where the DNA matches it firmly. Size tells how often a clone was seen (once, few, many) or the class of an expanded clone, and some rows leave it out.

-	TRBV29-1	TRBJ1-6	-	CSVEDLPRAAYNSPLHF	TGCAGCGTTGAAGATCTTCCCAGGGCAGCCTATAATTCACCCCTCCACTTT
-	TRBV2	TRBJ1-6	-	CAKTLGARGNSPLHF	TGTGCCAAGACCCTGGGGGCCCGGGGGAATTCACCCCTCCACTTT
-	TRBV2	TRBJ2-7	TRBD2	CASSRLAGALSYEQYF	TGTGCCAGCAGTCGATTAGCGGGAGCCCTCTCCTACGAGCAGTACTTC
-	TRBV28	TRBJ2-3	-	CASRGPWNTQYF	TGTGCCAGCAGAGGCCCTTGGAATACGCAGTATTTT
-	TRBV15	TRBJ1-4	-	CATSRDIGLKTNEKLFF	TGTGCCACCAGCAGAGATATTGGTCTAAAAACTAATGAAAAACTGTTTTTT
-	TRBV15	TRBJ2-5	TRBD2	CATSRDPGGQETQYF	TGTGCCACCAGCAGAGACCCCGGGGGGCAAGAGACCCAGTACTTC
-	TRBV6-1	TRBJ2-5	-	CASSRLGGLETQYF	TGTGCCAGCAGCCGACTTGGGGGGCTCGAGACCCAGTACTTC
-	TRBV6-5	TRBJ2-7	-	CASSLTGTSYEQYF	TGTGCCAGCAGTTTGACCGGGACCTCCTACGAGCAGTACTTC
-	TRBV5-1	TRBJ2-2	-	CASSRPKDSDNTGELFF	TGCGCCAGCAGCCGCCCTAAGGACAGCGATAACACCGGGGAGCTGTTTTTT
-	TRBV21-1	TRBJ1-2	-	CLGPYGYTF	TGTCTGGGACCCTATGGCTACACCTTC
-	TRBV29-1	TRBJ2-2	-	CSVKHSNTGELFF	TGCAGCGTTAAACACTCGAACACCGGGGAGCTGTTTTTT
-	TRBV27	TRBJ2-3	-	CASSLGESTDTQYF	TGTGCCAGCAGTTTGGGGGAAAGCACAGATACGCAGTATTTT
-	TRBV6-5	TRBJ2-3	TRBD1	CASSSQNRGLADTQYF	TGTGCCAGCAGTTCGCAAAACAGGGGGCTAGCAGATACGCAGTATTTT
-	TRBV7-3	TRBJ1-3	TRBD1	CASSLGQPGNTIYF	TGTGCCAGCAGCCTGGGACAGCCTGGAAACACCATATATTTT
-	TRBV5-6	TRBJ2-5	-	CASSAAGVETQYF	TGTGCCAGCAGCGCGGCAGGGGTAGAGACCCAGTACTTC
-	TRBV27	TRBJ1-1	-	CASSLTGGSEAFF	TGTGCCAGCAGTTTAACGGGAGGATCTGAAGCTTTCTTT
-	TRBV11-2	TRBJ2-3	-	CASSITGYGTDTQYF	TGTGCCAGCAGCATAACGGGATACGGCACAGATACGCAGTATTTT
few	TRBV30	TRBJ1-1	-	CAYLVVRNTEAFF	TGTGCCTACCTTGTAGTTAGGAACACTGAAGCTTTCTTT
-	TRBV23-1	TRBJ1-5	TRBD1	CASGLLIRGQVYRHQPQHF	TGCGCCAGCGGTCTCCTTATTAGAGGACAGGTCTACCGCCATCAGCCCCAGCATTTT
-	TRBV5-8	TRBJ1-2	-	CASSLIRGYGYTF	TGTGCCAGCAGCTTAATACGAGGCTATGGCTACACCTTC
-	TRBV19	TRBJ1-4	-	CASRLNSAATNEKLFF	TGTGCCAGTAGACTCAACTCGGCTGCAACTAATGAAAAACTGTTTTTT
-	TRBV27	TRBJ2-7	TRBD1	CASSSNSLGDRFSYEQYF	TGTGCCAGCAGTTCAAATTCACTCGGGGACAGGTTCTCCTACGAGCAGTACTTC
-	TRBV6-6	TRBJ1-1	-	CASSPGGSNTEAFF	TGTGCCAGCAGCCCGGGGGGATCGAACACTGAAGCTTTCTTT
-	TRBV18	TRBJ1-6	-	CASSPGRDNSPLHF	TGTGCCAGCTCACCAGGACGGGATAATTCACCCCTCCACTTT
-	TRBV7-2	TRBJ1-1	-	CASSYRAEAFF	TGTGCTAGCAGCTACCGGGCAGAAGCTTTCTTT
once	TRBV6-5	TRBJ2-1	-	CASTTLSVVPFF	TGTGCCAGCACCACTCTCAGCGTGGTCCCGTTCTTC
-	TRBV5-1	TRBJ2-2	-	CASSRDSANTGELFF	TGCGCCAGCAGTCGGGACTCTGCGAACACCGGGGAGCTGTTTTTT
once	TRBV28	TRBJ1-5	-	CASSPLLGGKEPQHF	TGTGCCAGCAGTCCCCTCCTCGGGGGAAAGGAGCCCCAGCATTTT
-	TRBV6-6	TRBJ2-3	TRBD1	CASRVPTGGPDTQYF	TGTGCCAGCAGAGTCCCGACAGGGGGGCCAGATACGCAGTATTTT
-	TRBV18	TRBJ2-3	-	CASSHRQSSSTDTQYF	TGTGCCAGCTCACACCGACAGTCCTCTAGCACAGATACGCAGTATTTT
-	TRBV19	TRBJ2-2	-	CASSFLAGELFF	TGTGCCAGCTCCTTTCTCGCCGGGGAGCTGTTTTTT
-	TRBV4-1	TRBJ2-7	TRBD2	CASSPHLGGLALWYEQYF	TGCGCCAGCAGCCCCCATTTGGGGGGACTAGCCCTCTGGTACGAGCAGTACTTC
-	TRBV29-1	TRBJ2-7	-	CSVVVTFSYEQYF	TGCAGCGTTGTTGTGACTTTCAGCTACGAGCAGTACTTC
-	TRBV5-1	TRBJ1-3	-	CASSLERGGGNTIYF	TGCGCCAGCAGCTTGGAACGTGGAGGTGGAAACACCATATATTTT
-	TRBV5-4	TRBJ2-2	-	CASSLDRELFF	TGTGCCAGTAGCTTAGACCGGGAGCTGTTTTTT
few	TRBV10-3	TRBJ1-2	-	CAISDPGAGSYGYTF	TGTGCCATCAGTGACCCAGGGGCAGGGTCATATGGCTACACCTTC
-	TRBV6-1	TRBJ2-5	TRBD1	CASRLTGTGETQYF	TGTGCCAGCAGACTGACCGGGACAGGAGAGACCCAGTACTTC
few	TRBV28	TRBJ1-1	-	CASIASNSAFF	TGTGCCAGCATAGCCTCCAACTCAGCTTTCTTT
-	TRBV5-6	TRBJ2-1	-	CASSLGSGAINEQFF	TGTGCCAGCAGCTTGGGCTCAGGGGCGATCAATGAGCAGTTCTTC
once	TRBV4-3	TRBJ2-3	-	CASSQAWADTQYF	TGCGCCAGCAGCCAAGCTTGGGCAGATACGCAGTATTTT
-	TRBV6-5	TRBJ2-7	TRBD1	CASKGGQGVSYEQYF	TGTGCCAGCAAAGGGGGACAGGGGGTTTCCTACGAGCAGTACTTC
-	TRBV6-4	TRBJ2-3	TRBD2	CASKNGASGDTQYF	TGTGCCAGCAAAAACGGGGCTAGCGGCGATACGCAGTATTTT
-	TRBV10-3	TRBJ2-3	TRBD1	CASGQGPGDTQYF	TGTGCCAGCGGACAGGGTCCGGGAGATACGCAGTATTTT
-	TRBV5-1	TRBJ1-1	TRBD1	CASSFRDRGTEAFF	TGCGCCAGCAGCTTCCGGGACAGGGGAACTGAAGCTTTCTTT
-	TRBV18	TRBJ2-7	TRBD1	CASSGGQDYEQYF	TGTGCCAGCTCCGGGGGACAGGACTACGAGCAGTACTTC
-	TRBV10-3	TRBJ1-5	-	CAISGGDQPQHF	TGTGCCATCAGCGGGGGCGATCAGCCCCAGCATTTT
-	TRBV5-1	TRBJ2-3	TRBD2	CASSLARLAGVSTDTQYF	TGCGCCAGCAGCTTGGCCCGGCTAGCGGGAGTATCGACAGATACGCAGTATTTT
-	TRBV21-1	TRBJ2-6	-	CASSKGARAASGANVLTF	TGTGCCAGCAGCAAAGGTGCCAGGGCCGCATCTGGGGCCAACGTCCTGACTTTC
-	TRBV2	TRBJ2-5	TRBD1	CASQQTGTPQTQYF	TGTGCCAGTCAACAGACAGGGACCCCGCAGACCCAGTACTTC
-	TRBV5-5	TRBJ2-2	-	CASSLVGGNTGELFF	TGTGCCAGCAGCTTGGTTGGAGGGAACACCGGGGAGCTGTTTTTT
-	TRBV5-6	TRBJ2-5	-	CASSSWGRTDQETQYF	TGTGCCAGCAGCTCCTGGGGACGGACAGATCAAGAGACCCAGTACTTC